This is a list of T cell receptor beta chains from one sample in a study of cytomegalovirus exposure and HLA in healthy donors. Clones were read by immunoSEQ multiplex PCR, and TCRdb kept only the in-frame ones, dropping some. The table lists 170,000 or so clones, 84% of them singletons, with about 6.8% in the top ten. The sequenced material came from PBMCs. The receptors here all came from a man aged 50 to 59 in good health and CMV-seropositive. Each CDR3 is given with its conserved first and last residue.

V: TRBV6-6
J: TRBJ2-2
CDR3: CASKGTSDTGELFF

V: TRBV6-1
J: TRBJ2-3
CDR3: CASSEGGSGPAGDTQYF

V: TRBV10-3
J: TRBJ2-3
CDR3: CAILGEFTDTQYF

V: TRBV6-1
J: TRBJ2-7
CDR3: CASSDGGLAVREQYF

V: TRBV7-6
J: TRBJ2-1
CDR3: CASSSIAGGYEQFF

V: TRBV19
J: TRBJ1-1
CDR3: CASSARGRGGTEAFF

V: TRBV30
J: TRBJ1-5
CDR3: CAWAGGSNQPQHF

V: TRBV5-1
J: TRBJ2-1
CDR3: CASSLAGFVGNEQFF

V: TRBV7-9
J: TRBJ2-1
CDR3: CASALSSYNEQFF

V: TRBV27
J: TRBJ1-5
CDR3: CASSSTRGQPQHF

V: TRBV5-1
J: TRBJ2-1
CDR3: CASKFGSSPYNEQFF

V: TRBV2
J: TRBJ2-4
CDR3: CASSEGNRVQGYF

V: TRBV2
J: TRBJ2-3
CDR3: CASSGQGTDTQYF

V: TRBV13
J: TRBJ2-3
CDR3: CASSLRWDTISGTSGRGTDTQYF

V: TRBV19
J: TRBJ2-5
CDR3: CASKASGVETQYF

V: TRBV7-3
J: TRBJ2-5
CDR3: CASSFTGLETQYF

V: TRBV4-1
J: TRBJ2-7
CDR3: CASSQASQAFSYEQYF

V: TRBV6-1
J: TRBJ1-5
CDR3: CASRRFGGNQPQHF

V: TRBV27
J: TRBJ2-1
CDR3: CASSPSSGRALNEQFF

V: TRBV19
J: TRBJ2-3
CDR3: CASSIGGLGGQQYF

V: TRBV9
J: TRBJ2-3
CDR3: CASSPVSGTGTDTQYF

V: TRBV5-1
J: TRBJ1-1
CDR3: CASSLDSHMNTEAFF

V: TRBV4-2
J: TRBJ2-1
CDR3: CASSQLGLAGGNEQFF

V: TRBV21-1
J: TRBJ2-1
CDR3: CASSKALGLAIGNEQFF

V: TRBV6-5
J: TRBJ1-4
CDR3: CASSSTATNEKLFF

V: TRBV5-8
J: TRBJ1-2
CDR3: CASSRTRGSCTF

V: TRBV5-1
J: TRBJ2-5
CDR3: CASSLGLAGGPFKTQYF

V: TRBV18
J: TRBJ2-6
CDR3: CASSPGGLPKSGANVLTF

V: TRBV14
J: TRBJ1-6
CDR3: CASRLGTRGRYNSPLHF

V: TRBV5-1
J: TRBJ2-1
CDR3: CASSLAGTSGSNNEQFF

V: TRBV29-1
J: TRBJ2-5
CDR3: CSVGGRTQYF

V: TRBV7-9
J: TRBJ1-2
CDR3: CASSSSRGAGGYTF

V: TRBV5-5
J: TRBJ1-1
CDR3: CASSLMGRATEAFF